The rows below give T cell receptor beta chains drawn from one sample of a study of T cells in Graves' hyperthyroidism and ophthalmopathy. From the multiplex PCR reads, TCRdb called clonotypes with MiXCR, one entry per CDR3 protein. The top ten clones hold 34% of a sample with hundreds of thousands of distinct CDR3 sequences, more than 20% of them seen once. The sequencing sample was made of blood. These receptor sequences come from a man aged 25-40 years with Graves' ophthalmopathy. Each CDR3 is given with its conserved first and last residue. A D gene is named only where the DNA matches it firmly. Where a row states a size, it is once, few, many or the class of an expanded clone; other rows omit it.

TRBV10-1	few	TRBJ2-1	NA	TGCGCCAGCAGTGAGTCGGGGGGCGTCAATGAGCAGTTCTTC	CASSESGGVNEQFF
TRBV20-1	few	TRBJ2-7	TRBD2	TGCAGTGCTAGAGGCCCTAAGGGGACTAGCGGGAGCTACGAGCAGTACTTC	CSARGPKGTSGSYEQYF
TRBV28	few	TRBJ2-4	NA	TGTGCCAGCAGGGACGCCGGGACCCCAGCGCAAAACATTCAGTACTTC	CASRDAGTPAQNIQYF
TRBV27	few	TRBJ1-4	NA	TGTGCCAGCAGTTTATCGTTCCGAAATGAAAAACTGTTTTTT	CASSLSFRNEKLFF
TRBV7-3	few	TRBJ2-1	TRBD2	TGTGCCAGCAGCTTAGGCTCGAGCGGGGGACTTGCTCGGGAGCAGTTCTTC	CASSLGSSGGLAREQFF
TRBV19	many	TRBJ1-1	NA	TGTGCCAGTAGTGGGGTCCTCACTGAAGCTTTCTTT	CASSGVLTEAFF
TRBV20-1	few	TRBJ1-5	NA	TGCAGTGCTGGGGGGGGAGCCAATCAGCCCCAGCATTTT	CSAGGGANQPQHF
TRBV19	few	TRBJ2-6	NA	TGTGCCAGTAGTCCATCAGGGGCCGGGGCCAACGTCCTGACTTTC	CASSPSGAGANVLTF
TRBV20-1	many	TRBJ2-1	TRBD2	TGCAGTGCTGCACGACTAGCGAGCTCCTACAATGAGCAGTTCTTC	CSAARLASSYNEQFF
TRBV7-8	few	TRBJ1-6	NA	TGTGCCAGCCAAAATGGGGATTCACCCCTCCACTTT	CASQNGDSPLHF
TRBV7-9	NA	TRBJ2-7	NA	TGTGCCAGCAGCCCGCCGGGGCTAGTAGGTTACGAGCAGTACTTC	CASSPPGLVGYEQYF
TRBV6-2/TRBV6-3	NA	TRBJ2-2	TRBD1	TGTGCCAGCACCCAAGACAGGGGCGCCGGGGAGCTGTTTTTT	CASTQDRGAGELFF
TRBV12-3/TRBV12-4	NA	TRBJ2-5	TRBD2	TGTGCCAGCAGACTCGGACTAGCGGTACAAGAGACCCAGTACTTC	CASRLGLAVQETQYF
TRBV7-3	NA	TRBJ1-4	TRBD1	TGTGCCAGCAATCGCAGGGGGGCGAGTAATGAAAAACTGTTTTTT	CASNRRGASNEKLFF
TRBV28	few	TRBJ1-5	TRBD1	TGTGCCAGCAGACGGGACAGGGCTCAGCCCCAGCATTTT	CASRRDRAQPQHF
TRBV27	many	TRBJ2-3	NA	TGTGCCACCGCTTCGGACGAGACCAGTAGCACAGATACGCAGTATTTT	CATASDETSSTDTQYF
TRBV28	many	TRBJ2-1	TRBD2	TGTGCCAGCAGTTTCCCCCGGGAGGGAGGACCCCGTTACAATGAGCAGTTCTTC	CASSFPREGGPRYNEQFF
TRBV28	many	TRBJ2-7	TRBD1	TGTGCCAGCAGTTCCTCCGGGACAGGGAAAAGGTACGAGCAGTACTTC	CASSSSGTGKRYEQYF
TRBV20-1	NA	TRBJ1-1	NA	TGCAGTGCTTCCCCGGGGCGATGGAGGACTGAAGCTTTCTTT	CSASPGRWRTEAFF
TRBV20-1	many	TRBJ1-1	TRBD1	TGCAGTGCTAGAGACCCCCGAGACAGGGGGCTGAATACTGAAGCTTTCTTT	CSARDPRDRGLNTEAFF
TRBV28	few	TRBJ2-1	TRBD1	TGTGCCAGCAGAACGGACAGGGGAAGGAATGAGCAGTTCTTC	CASRTDRGRNEQFF
TRBV28	many	TRBJ1-4	NA	TGTGCCAGCAGAGTAGGGAACAATGAAAAACTGTTTTTT	CASRVGNNEKLFF
TRBV18	few	TRBJ2-1	NA	TGTGCCAGCTCACCACGAGAGGGGAGCTCCTACAATGAGCAGTTCTTC	CASSPREGSSYNEQFF
TRBV7-2	many	TRBJ2-3	NA	TGTGCCAGCAGCCGATCTGGCAGGGACACAGATACGCAGTATTTT	CASSRSGRDTDTQYF
TRBV7-9	NA	TRBJ2-7	TRBD2	TGTGCCAGCAGCTCCGCCCCTAGCGGGAAAGGGATTTACGAGCAGTACTTC	CASSSAPSGKGIYEQYF
TRBV11-2	NA	TRBJ2-1	TRBD2	TGTGCCAGCAGCTATACTAGCGGGGGGTCCTACAATGAGCAGTTCTTC	CASSYTSGGSYNEQFF
TRBV10-2	NA	TRBJ1-5	TRBD1	TGCGCCAGCAGTACCGACAGGGAAAATCAGCCCCAGCATTTT	CASSTDRENQPQHF
TRBV6-9	NA	TRBJ2-1	NA	TGTGCCAGCAGTAATGGGCCCTGGGGGAATGAGCAGTTCTTC	CASSNGPWGNEQFF
TRBV28	NA	TRBJ2-5	NA	TGTGCCAGCACCGGACAGAGGTACCAAGAGACCCAGTACTTC	CASTGQRYQETQYF
TRBV27	NA	TRBJ2-7	NA	TGTGCCAGCAGAGGACTGCCAAACGAGCAGTACTTC	CASRGLPNEQYF
TRBV5-1	NA	TRBJ1-1	TRBD1	TGCGCCAGCAGCCCACGTCCCGGGACAGGTTCGAACACTGAAGCTTTCTTT	CASSPRPGTGSNTEAFF
TRBV9	NA	TRBJ2-2	TRBD2	TGTGCCAGCAGCGTAGATGGCAGGGAGGGCACCGGGGAGCTGTTTTTT	CASSVDGREGTGELFF
TRBV6-1	many	TRBJ2-5	TRBD1	TGTGCCAGCAGTATTCCGGGACAGGGGACGGAGACCCAGTACTTC	CASSIPGQGTETQYF
TRBV7-9	NA	TRBJ2-7	NA	TGTGCCAGCAGCGACAGAATTCCTCCTTTTGAGCAGTACTTC	CASSDRIPPFEQYF
TRBV5-6	NA	TRBJ1-2	TRBD1	TGTGCCAGCAGCCCTTACGGGACAGCTCTTTATGGCTACACCTTC	CASSPYGTALYGYTF
TRBV6-2/TRBV6-3	NA	TRBJ2-6	TRBD1	TGTGCCAGCACCTTAACCGGGACAGGCTCTGGGGCCAACGTCCTGGCTTTC	CASTLTGTGSGANVLAF
TRBV2	NA	TRBJ2-1	NA	TGTGCCAGCAGTGAATCGCGTGGGGAGCAGTTCTTC	CASSESRGEQFF
TRBV5-6	NA	TRBJ2-2	TRBD1	TGTGCCAGCAGCCCCTCCAATGGACAGGGCTTGGCCGGGGAGCTGTTTTTT	CASSPSNGQGLAGELFF
TRBV4-1	NA	TRBJ1-5	NA	TGCGCCAGCAGCCAAGACACGGCCACCGAACAGCCCCAGCATTTT	CASSQDTATEQPQHF
TRBV15	once	TRBJ2-7	TRBD2	TGTGCCACCGGTGGGCCGGCCCGGGAGGGATACCAGGATATTTACGAGCAGTACTTC	CATGGPAREGYQDIYEQYF
TRBV28	many	TRBJ2-7	NA	TGTGCCAGCAGAGGGGCCGGGGATCCCTACGAGCAGTACTTC	CASRGAGDPYEQYF
TRBV19	few	TRBJ2-5	TRBD1	TGTGCCAGTAGCATGAGGGGGCGTGGAGAGACCCAGTACTTC	CASSMRGRGETQYF
TRBV13	few	TRBJ2-3	TRBD1	TGTGCCAGCAGCTTACGCGGGACAGGGTCGTCAGATACGCAGTATTTT	CASSLRGTGSSDTQYF
TRBV5-8	NA	TRBJ1-1	NA	TGTGCCAGCAGATGGGGGACTGAAGCTTTCTTT	CASRWGTEAFF
TRBV19	NA	TRBJ2-7	NA	TGTGCCAGTCTACCCGTGCAGGGAGCGGAGATAGAGCAGTACTTC	CASLPVQGAEIEQYF
TRBV5-4	NA	TRBJ2-1	TRBD2	TGTGCCAGCAGCCGATCGCTTACTAGCGTGAGCTACAATGAGCAGTTCTTC	CASSRSLTSVSYNEQFF
TRBV20-1	many	TRBJ1-1	NA	TGCAGTGCTGCCCCGGGAGGACTCAACACTGAAGCTTTCTTT	CSAAPGGLNTEAFF
TRBV7-9	many	TRBJ2-7	NA	TGTGCCAGCAGCTCCGAGTTGTCTCGCGAGCAGTACTTC	CASSSELSREQYF
TRBV6-5	NA	TRBJ2-5	NA	TGTGCCAGCAGTTACTCGACAGAGGGCAAGACCCAGTACTTC	CASSYSTEGKTQYF
TRBV11-2	many	TRBJ2-1	NA	TGTGCCAGCAGCTTAGAATTGGGGGGCTCGGACTACAATGAGCAGTTCTTC	CASSLELGGSDYNEQFF
TRBV19	few	TRBJ1-1	NA	TGTGCCAGTATGTTCGGGGGTGGCACTGAAGCTTTCTTT	CASMFGGGTEAFF
TRBV7-2	few	TRBJ2-3	NA	TGTGCCAGCAAAGGGGGTGGCACAGATACGCAGTATTTT	CASKGGGTDTQYF
TRBV3-1	many	TRBJ1-2	NA	TGTGCCAGCAGCCAAGATCCTTTGACACGTAATAACTATGGCTACACCTTC	CASSQDPLTRNNYGYTF